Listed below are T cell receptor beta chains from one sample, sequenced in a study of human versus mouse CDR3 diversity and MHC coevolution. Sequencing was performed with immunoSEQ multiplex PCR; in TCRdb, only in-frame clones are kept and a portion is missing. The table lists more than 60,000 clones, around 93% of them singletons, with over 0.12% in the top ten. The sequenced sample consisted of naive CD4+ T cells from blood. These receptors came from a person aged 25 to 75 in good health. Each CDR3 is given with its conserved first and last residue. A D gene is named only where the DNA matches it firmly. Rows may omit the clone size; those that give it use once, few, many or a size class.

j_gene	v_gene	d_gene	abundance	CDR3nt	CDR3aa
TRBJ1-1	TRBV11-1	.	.	TGTGCCAGCAGCCCACTCTTAGACAGTCAAGCTTTCTTT	CASSPLLDSQAFF
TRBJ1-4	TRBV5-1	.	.	TGCGCCAGCAGCTTGGCAGGGCTCGATGAAAAACTGTTTTTT	CASSLAGLDEKLFF
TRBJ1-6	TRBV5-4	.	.	TGTGCCAGCAGCTCGGGGGGGCAGACAATTTCACCCCTCCACTTT	CASSSGGQTISPLHF
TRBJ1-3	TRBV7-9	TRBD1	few	TGTGCCAGCAGCCCTTCGGGACAGGGAGGTGGAAACACCATATATTTT	CASSPSGQGGGNTIYF
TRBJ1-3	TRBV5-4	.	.	TGTGCCAGCAGCTTGCGGGAGGCCTCTGGAAACACCATATATTTT	CASSLREASGNTIYF
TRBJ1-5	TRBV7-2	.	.	TGTGCCAGCAGCTTAGGCGGGGGGGTTCAGCCCCAGCATTTT	CASSLGGGVQPQHF
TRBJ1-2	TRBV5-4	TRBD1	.	TGTGCCAGCAGCACCCCCGGGACAGGGTTGAAGGAGACCTTC	CASSTPGTGLKETF
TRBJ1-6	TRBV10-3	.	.	TGTGCCACCATACAGGGACCCAATTCGCCCCTCCACTTT	CATIQGPNSPLHF
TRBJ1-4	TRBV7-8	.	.	TGTGCCAGCAGCTTAGAACGGTTAGAAAAACTGTTTTTT	CASSLERLEKLFF
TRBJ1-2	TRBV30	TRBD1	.	TGTGCCTGTACCGGGACAGGGGGTTATGGCTACACCTTC	CACTGTGGYGYTF
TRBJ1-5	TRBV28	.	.	TGTGCCAGCAGCTATTCCCTGGGAGCTGGCAATCAGCCCCAGCATTTT	CASSYSLGAGNQPQHF
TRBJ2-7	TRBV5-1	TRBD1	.	TGCGCCAGCAGCTTGGGACAGGGTAACTACGAGCAGTACTTC	CASSLGQGNYEQYF
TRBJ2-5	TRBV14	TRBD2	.	TGTGCCAGCAGCCAACTCGGTACTAGCGGACAAGAGACCCAGTACTTC	CASSQLGTSGQETQYF
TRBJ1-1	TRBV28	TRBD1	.	TGTGCCAGCAGTTTTAACAGGGGAGTTAACACTGAAGCTTTCTTT	CASSFNRGVNTEAFF
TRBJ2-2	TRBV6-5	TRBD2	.	TGTGCCAGCCGGCTAGCGGGGGGGCATCCCGGGGAGCTGTTTTTT	CASRLAGGHPGELFF
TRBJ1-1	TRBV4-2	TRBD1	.	TGTGCCAGCAGCCAAGATGGACGAGGGGGCGTCGCTGAAGCTTTCTTT	CASSQDGRGGVAEAFF
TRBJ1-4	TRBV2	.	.	TGTGCCAGCAGTGCCCAAGCGGCGGGGTCTAATGAAAAACTGTTTTTT	CASSAQAAGSNEKLFF
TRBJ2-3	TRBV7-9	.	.	TGTGCCAGCAGCTTATCGGAGCCCTACACAGATACGCAGTATTTT	CASSLSEPYTDTQYF
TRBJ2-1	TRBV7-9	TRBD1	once	TGTGCCAGCTCGATATGGGACAGGGGCAACGATGAGCAGTTCTTC	CASSIWDRGNDEQFF
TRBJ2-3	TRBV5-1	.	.	TGCGCCAGCAGCTTAGAGGGCATTAATAAGCAGTATTTT	CASSLEGINKQYF
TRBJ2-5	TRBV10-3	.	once	TGTGCCACGGGGGGGACAGACCAAGAGACCCAGTACTTC	CATGGTDQETQYF
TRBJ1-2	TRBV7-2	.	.	TGTGCCAGCACCCTTACAGGGATCGGTGGCTACACCTTC	CASTLTGIGGYTF
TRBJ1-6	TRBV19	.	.	TGTGCCAGTAGTAACGAGGGAAGGTCACCCCTCCACTTT	CASSNEGRSPLHF
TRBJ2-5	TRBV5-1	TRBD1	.	TGCGCCAGCAGCTTGGGAGGACAGGGCTGGATTTTTGAGACCCAGTACTTC	CASSLGGQGWIFETQYF
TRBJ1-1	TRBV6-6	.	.	TGTGCCAGCACTCTGAGTCAGACAATGAACACTGAAGCTTTCTTT	CASTLSQTMNTEAFF
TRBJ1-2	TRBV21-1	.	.	TGTGCCAGCAGCAAAGATTGCGGCGCCTGCGGCTACACCTTC	CASSKDCGACGYTF
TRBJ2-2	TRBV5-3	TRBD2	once	TGTGCCAGAAGCTTCGTTGGCTTCCCGGGGGGAGACACCGGGGAGCTGTTTTTT	CARSFVGFPGGDTGELFF
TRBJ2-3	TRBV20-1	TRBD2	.	TGCAGTGCTCAACCCGGGACTAGCGGTACTTTT	CSAQPGTSGTF
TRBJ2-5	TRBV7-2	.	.	TGTGCCAGCAGCAGCGCGAATTTCCGGGGGGAGACCCAGTACTTC	CASSSANFRGETQYF